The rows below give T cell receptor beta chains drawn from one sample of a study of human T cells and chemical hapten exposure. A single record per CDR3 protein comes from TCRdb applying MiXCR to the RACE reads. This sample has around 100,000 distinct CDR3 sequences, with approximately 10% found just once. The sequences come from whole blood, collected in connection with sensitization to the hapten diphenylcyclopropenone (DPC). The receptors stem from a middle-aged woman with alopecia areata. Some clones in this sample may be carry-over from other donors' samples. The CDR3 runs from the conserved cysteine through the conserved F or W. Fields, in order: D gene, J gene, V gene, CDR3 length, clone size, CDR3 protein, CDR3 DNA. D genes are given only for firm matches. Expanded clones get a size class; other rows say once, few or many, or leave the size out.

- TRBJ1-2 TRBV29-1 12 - CSVRSIDSGYTF TGCAGCGTTAGGTCAATAGACAGCGGCTACACCTTC
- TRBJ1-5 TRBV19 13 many CASSSRSTAPQHF TGTGCCAGTAGTTCAAGGTCGACGGCGCCCCAGCATTTT
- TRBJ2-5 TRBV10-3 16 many CAISFGSRLAVETQYF TGTGCCATCAGCTTCGGGTCTCGCCTCGCGGTGGAGACCCAGTACTTC
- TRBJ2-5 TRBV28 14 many CASNTRLGKETQYF TGTGCCAGCAATACTAGACTGGGAAAAGAGACCCAGTACTTC
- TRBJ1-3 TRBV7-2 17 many CASSPGIGASSGNTIYF TGTGCCAGCAGCCCCGGGATAGGGGCCTCCTCTGGAAACACCATATATTTT
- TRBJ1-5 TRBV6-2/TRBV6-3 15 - CASREGGASNQPQHF TGTGCCAGCAGAGAGGGGGGGGCCAGCAATCAGCCCCAGCATTTT
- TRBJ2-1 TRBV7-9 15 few CASSSDGGSYNEQFF TGTGCCAGCAGCTCTGACGGGGGTTCCTACAATGAGCAGTTCTTC
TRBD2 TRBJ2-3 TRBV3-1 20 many CASSQGPSSGRGWYTDTQYF TGTGCCAGCAGCCAAGGCCCGTCTAGCGGGAGGGGTTGGTACACAGATACGCAGTATTTT
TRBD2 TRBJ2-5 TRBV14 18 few CASSPIPFAGGAQETQYF TGTGCCAGCAGCCCGATCCCTTTTGCGGGGGGCGCCCAAGAGACCCAGTACTTC
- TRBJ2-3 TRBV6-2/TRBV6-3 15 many CASSYASDSTDTQYF TGTGCCAGCAGTTACGCGTCAGACAGCACAGATACGCAGTATTTT
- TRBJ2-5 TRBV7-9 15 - CASSLEGRQQETQYF TGTGCCAGCAGCTTAGAGGGGCGACAACAAGAGACCCAGTACTTC
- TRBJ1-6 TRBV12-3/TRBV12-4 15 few CASSPGGLANSPLHF TGTGCCAGCAGTCCGGGGGGGCTTGCTAATTCACCCCTCCACTTT
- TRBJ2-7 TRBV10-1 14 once CASSGARKGYEQYF TGCGCCAGCAGTGGGGCCAGGAAGGGTTACGAGCAGTACTTC
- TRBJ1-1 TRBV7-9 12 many CASSLIWTEAFF TGTGCCAGCAGCTTAATTTGGACTGAAGCTTTCTTT
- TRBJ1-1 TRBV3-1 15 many CASSPSGLPNTEAFF TGTGCCAGCAGCCCTTCTGGGTTACCGAACACTGAAGCTTTCTTT
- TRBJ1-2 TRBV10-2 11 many CASSDSYGYTF TGCGCCAGCAGCGACTCCTATGGCTACACCTTC
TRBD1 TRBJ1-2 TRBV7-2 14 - CASSLVWQGGGYTF TGTGCCAGCAGCTTAGTCTGGCAGGGGGGAGGCTACACCTTC
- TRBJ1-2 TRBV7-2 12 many CASSLVDRGYTF TGTGCCAGCAGCTTAGTGGACAGAGGCTACACCTTC
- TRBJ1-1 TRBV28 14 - CASLIRGRGTEAFF TGTGCCAGCCTCATCCGGGGGCGCGGCACTGAAGCTTTCTTT
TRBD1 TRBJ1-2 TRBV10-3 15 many CAISGTGGSGYGYTF TGTGCCATCAGTGGGACAGGGGGCTCGGGCTATGGCTACACCTTC
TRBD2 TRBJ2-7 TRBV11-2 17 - CASRATSGRAGRYEQYF TGTGCCAGCAGGGCGACTAGCGGGAGGGCCGGGCGTTACGAGCAGTACTTC
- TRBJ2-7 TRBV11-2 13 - CASSHYTGDEQYF TGCGCCAGCAGCCATTACACCGGGGACGAGCAGTACTTC
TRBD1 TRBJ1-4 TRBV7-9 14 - CASRAGTGREKLFF TGTGCCAGCAGGGCCGGGACAGGGAGAGAAAAACTGTTTTTT
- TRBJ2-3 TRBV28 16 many CASSRDFRPSTDTQYF TGTGCCAGCAGTCGGGACTTCCGTCCCAGCACAGATACGCAGTATTTT
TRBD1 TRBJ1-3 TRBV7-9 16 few CASSFGQAFSGNTIYF TGTGCCAGCAGCTTCGGACAGGCTTTCTCTGGAAACACCATATATTTT
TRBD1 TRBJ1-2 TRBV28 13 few CASSSPGQGGYTF TGTGCCAGCAGTTCCCCAGGACAGGGTGGCTACACCTTC
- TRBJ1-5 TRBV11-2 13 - CASSPRNNQPQHF TGTGCCAGCAGCCCCAGGAACAATCAGCCCCAGCATTTT
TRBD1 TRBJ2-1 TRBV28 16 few CASSPLTGFGYNEQFF TGTGCCAGCAGTCCCTTGACAGGGTTTGGGTACAATGAGCAGTTCTTC
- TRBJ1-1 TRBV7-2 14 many CASSLQGTNTEAFF TGTGCCAGCAGCTTACAGGGGACGAACACTGAAGCTTTCTTT
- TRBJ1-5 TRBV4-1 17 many CASSPEAFRVRKQPQHF TGCGCCAGCAGCCCCGAGGCCTTCAGGGTACGGAAACAGCCCCAGCATTTT
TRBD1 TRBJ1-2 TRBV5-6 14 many CASSPDREVYGYTF TGTGCCAGCAGCCCCGACAGGGAGGTTTATGGCTACACCTTC
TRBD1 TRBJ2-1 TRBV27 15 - CASSLTGGSYIEQFF TGTGCCAGCAGTTTAACAGGGGGCTCCTACATTGAGCAGTTCTTC
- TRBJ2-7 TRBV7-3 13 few CASSPTQSHEQYF TGTGCCAGCAGCCCGACGCAGTCCCACGAGCAGTACTTC
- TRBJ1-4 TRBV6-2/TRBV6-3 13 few CASSPRKNEKLFF TGTGCCAGCAGTCCCCGGAAAAATGAAAAACTGTTTTTT
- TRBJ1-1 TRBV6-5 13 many CASSYSKDTEAFF TGTGCCAGCAGTTACTCGAAGGACACTGAAGCTTTCTTT
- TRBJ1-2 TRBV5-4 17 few CASNIQKGQATNYGYTF TGTGCCAGCAACATCCAAAAGGGGCAGGCCACTAACTATGGCTACACCTTC
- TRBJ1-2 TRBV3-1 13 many CASSQGTAPGYTF TGTGCCAGCAGCCAAGGGACCGCCCCGGGCTACACCTTC
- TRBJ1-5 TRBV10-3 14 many CATARTDSNQPQHF TGTGCCACCGCCCGGACAGATAGCAATCAGCCCCAGCATTTT
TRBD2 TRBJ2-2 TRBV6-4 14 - CASSAGGGTGELFF TGTGCCAGCAGCGCCGGGGGGGGCACCGGGGAGCTGTTTTTT
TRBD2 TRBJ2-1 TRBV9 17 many CASSTRTSGSSYNEQFF TGTGCCAGCAGCACCCGGACTAGCGGGAGCTCCTACAATGAGCAGTTCTTC